This T cell receptor beta chain was sequenced during a study of blood T cell dynamics during melanoma immunotherapy (dated by TCRdb to about 2020). Study-level background: Patients with metastatic melanoma were treated with first-line pembrolizumab or nivolumab plus ipilimumab as standard of care in the United Kingdom. Consecutive patients formed a training cohort, and a further independent group of patients from the same centre was pooled into an external validation set. To find early correlates of response, the study profiled the peripheral T cell receptor repertoires of patients with metastatic melanoma both before and after one cycle of checkpoint inhibitor therapy. Study-wide findings and limitations: The relatively small sample size was acknowledged as potentially limiting generalization of the results. The study could not determine whether the T cell clones driving repertoire changes were melanoma-specific or reflected general immune activation. Patients who later achieved disease control showed a bifurcated PBMC repertoire reorganization at W3, with increased clonality or increased diversity, unlike progressors.

For every bulk PBMC sample, a fixed 350 ng of DNA was loaded. TCR beta CDR3 sequences were amplified from genomic DNA with the immunoSEQ TCRb Assay kit following manufacturer instructions. The KAPA Library Quantification Kit for Illumina platforms was used to quantify the pooled libraries by qPCR. Sequencing of the pooled libraries was done on an Illumina NextSeq 500, with clustering at about 0.6-1.1 pM. The authors processed their data as follows. TCR data were analyzed with immunoSEQ ANALYZER and the R LymphoSeq package. A rearrangement efficiency score was calculated as productive divided by the sum of productive and non-productive CDR3 sequences. Within each patient, timepoints were compared pairwise for clonality, measured with the Gini coefficient, and for diversity, measured with the Renyi index at alpha=1. In LymphoSeq, clonal relatedness was computed with an edit distance of 3 and repertoire similarity was computed with the Bhattacharyya coefficient. To classify response, a linear discriminant analysis based on week-3 changes in clonality and diversity was built using the R MASS and caret packages. The table was pulled from immuneACCESS by TCRdb, which kept in-frame rearrangements only. Such tables lose some clones; where checked, under half of the loss comes from unresolved V genes, and the rest has no known cause. Clonal size and the V and J genes are those of that table, whereas D and trimming came from the DNA. This sample comprises almost 8,500 clones, about 88% of them detected only once. About 2.5% of the sample rests with the top ten.

Trimming at the junction amounts to 2 bases on V and 11 bases on J, and the germline ends lie 12 bases apart. CDR1 and CDR2, per the germline V gene, are SQVTM and ANQGSEA. The CDR3 sequence holds 11 residues, the cysteine and phenylalanine included. The retained sequence is limited to the CDR3, 33 bases, with the frame set at the first base. On this clone itself: What this receptor recognizes is not known. No base quality values were provided; no much bigger clone lies one nucleotide off.

The sample's time point label is to be understood as: week 3, after first cycle of checkpoint inhibitor. Blood samples were taken before treatment (T0) and at week 3 (W3), following the first cycle of checkpoint blockade. Except for two patients with rapid clinical progression, response was assessed 12 weeks after the first infusion by RECIST 1.1; disease control meant complete response, partial response or stable disease. Patients with prior systemic cancer treatment, concomitant immunosuppressant therapy or synchronous other active malignancies were excluded. Bulk PBMC and plasma cell-free DNA were both sequenced for TCR beta so that circulating cells and T cell turnover could be tracked. PBMC were isolated from blood with Lymphoprep and SepMate tubes, followed by red cell lysis. DNA from PBMC and sorted T cell subsets was extracted with QIAamp DNA Blood Mini kits.

The material was blood, obtained from a patient treated with checkpoint blockade. The V and J genes are TRBV29-1 and TRBJ1-1; no D gene is confidently identified. This receptor was identified in a human donor with melanoma. The DNA reads TGCAGCGTTGAATCCAACGAGAGGGCTTTCTTT. This is translated as CSVESNERAFF.